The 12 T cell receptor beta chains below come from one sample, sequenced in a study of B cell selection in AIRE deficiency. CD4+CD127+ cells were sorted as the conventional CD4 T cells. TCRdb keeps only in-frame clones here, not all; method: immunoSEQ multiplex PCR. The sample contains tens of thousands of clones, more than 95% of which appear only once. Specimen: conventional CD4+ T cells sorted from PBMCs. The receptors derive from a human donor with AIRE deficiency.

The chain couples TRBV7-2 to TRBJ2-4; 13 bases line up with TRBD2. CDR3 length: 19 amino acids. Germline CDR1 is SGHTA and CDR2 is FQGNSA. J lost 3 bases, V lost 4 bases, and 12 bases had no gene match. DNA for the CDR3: TGTGCCAGCAGCTCCTACTCGAAGACTAGCGGGGGGCGCAAAAACATTCAGTACTTC. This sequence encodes CASSSYSKTSGGRKNIQYF. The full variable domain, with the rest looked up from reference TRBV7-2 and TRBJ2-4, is GAGVSQSPSNKVTEKGKDVELRCDPISGHTALYWYRQSLGQGLEFLIYFQGNSAPDKSGLPSDRFSAERTGGSVSTLTIQRTQQEDSAVYLCASSSYSKTSGGRKNIQYFGAGTRLSVL.

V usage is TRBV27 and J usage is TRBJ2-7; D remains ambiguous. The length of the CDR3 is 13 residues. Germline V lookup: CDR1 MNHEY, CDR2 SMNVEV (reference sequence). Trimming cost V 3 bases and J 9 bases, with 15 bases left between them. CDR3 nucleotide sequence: TGTGCCAGCAGTTTCACATTAGGGTCCGGGCAGTACTTC. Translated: CASSFTLGSGQYF.

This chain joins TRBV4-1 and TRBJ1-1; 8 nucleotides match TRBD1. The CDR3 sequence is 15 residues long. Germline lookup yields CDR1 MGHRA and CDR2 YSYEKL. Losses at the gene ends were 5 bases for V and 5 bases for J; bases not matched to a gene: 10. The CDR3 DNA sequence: TGCGCCAGCAGCTCTCGACAGGGGATGGAGACTGAAGCTTTCTTT. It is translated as CASSSRQGMETEAFF.

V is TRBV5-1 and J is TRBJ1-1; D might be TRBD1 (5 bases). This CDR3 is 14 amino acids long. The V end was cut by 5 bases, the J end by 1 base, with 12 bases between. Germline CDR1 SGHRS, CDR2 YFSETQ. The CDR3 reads CASSKTAPNTEAFF. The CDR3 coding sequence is TGCGCCAGCAGTAAGACAGCTCCGAACACTGAAGCTTTCTTT.

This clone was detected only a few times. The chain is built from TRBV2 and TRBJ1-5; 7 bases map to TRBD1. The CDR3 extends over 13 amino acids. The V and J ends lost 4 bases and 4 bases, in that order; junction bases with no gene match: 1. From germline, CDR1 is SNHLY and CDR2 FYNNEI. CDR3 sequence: CASSGTGNQPQHF. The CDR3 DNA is TGTGCCAGCAGTGGGACAGGTAATCAGCCCCAGCATTTT.

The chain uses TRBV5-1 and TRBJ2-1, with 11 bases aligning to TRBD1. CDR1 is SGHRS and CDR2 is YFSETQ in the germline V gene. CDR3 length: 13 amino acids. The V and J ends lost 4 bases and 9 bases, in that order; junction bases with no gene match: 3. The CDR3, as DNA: TGCGCCAGCAGCGAAGGGACAGGGGGTGAGCAGTTCTTC. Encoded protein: CASSEGTGGEQFF.

CDR3 residues: CASSAGTGKKGGYSNQPQHF. The CDR3 nucleotides read TGTGCCAGCAGTGCGGGGACAGGGAAGAAGGGCGGGTATAGCAATCAGCCCCAGCATTTT. The chain recombines TRBV28 with TRBJ1-5; 9 bases align to TRBD1. V lost 5 bases and J lost 0; bases outside the gene matches: 17. Germline CDR1 is MDHEN and CDR2 is SYDVKM. CDR3 length equals 20 residues.

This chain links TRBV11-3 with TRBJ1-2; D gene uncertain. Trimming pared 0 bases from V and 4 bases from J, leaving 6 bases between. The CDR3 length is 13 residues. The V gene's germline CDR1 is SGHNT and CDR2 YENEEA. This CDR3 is CASSLDLVYGYTF. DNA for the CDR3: TGTGCCAGCAGCTTAGATCTTGTCTATGGCTACACCTTC.

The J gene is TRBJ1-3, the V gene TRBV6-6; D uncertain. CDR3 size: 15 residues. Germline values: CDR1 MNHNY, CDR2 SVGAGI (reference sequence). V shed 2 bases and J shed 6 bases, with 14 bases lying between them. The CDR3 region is CASSYPEGVANTIYF. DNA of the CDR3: TGTGCCAGCAGTTACCCCGAGGGCGTGGCAAACACCATATATTTT.

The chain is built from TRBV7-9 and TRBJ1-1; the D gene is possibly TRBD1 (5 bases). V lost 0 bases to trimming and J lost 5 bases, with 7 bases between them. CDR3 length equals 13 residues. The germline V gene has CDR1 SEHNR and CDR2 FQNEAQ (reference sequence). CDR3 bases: TGTGCCAGCAGCTTAGCGCAGGGAACTGAAGCTTTCTTT. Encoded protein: CASSLAQGTEAFF.

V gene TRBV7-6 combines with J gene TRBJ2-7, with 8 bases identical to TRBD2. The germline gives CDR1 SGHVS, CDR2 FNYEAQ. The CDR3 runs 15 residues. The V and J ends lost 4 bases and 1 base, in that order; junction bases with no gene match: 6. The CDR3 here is CASSSERGRSYEQYF. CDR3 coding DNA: TGTGCCAGCAGCTCCGAGCGGGGGCGTTCCTACGAGCAGTACTTC.

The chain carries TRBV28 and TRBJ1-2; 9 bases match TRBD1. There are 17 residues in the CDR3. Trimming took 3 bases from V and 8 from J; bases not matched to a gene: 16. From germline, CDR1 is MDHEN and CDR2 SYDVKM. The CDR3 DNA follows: TGTGCCAGCAGTTTCCCCTACGGACAGGGGAGGGGATTAGGCTACACCTTC. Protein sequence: CASSFPYGQGRGLGYTF.